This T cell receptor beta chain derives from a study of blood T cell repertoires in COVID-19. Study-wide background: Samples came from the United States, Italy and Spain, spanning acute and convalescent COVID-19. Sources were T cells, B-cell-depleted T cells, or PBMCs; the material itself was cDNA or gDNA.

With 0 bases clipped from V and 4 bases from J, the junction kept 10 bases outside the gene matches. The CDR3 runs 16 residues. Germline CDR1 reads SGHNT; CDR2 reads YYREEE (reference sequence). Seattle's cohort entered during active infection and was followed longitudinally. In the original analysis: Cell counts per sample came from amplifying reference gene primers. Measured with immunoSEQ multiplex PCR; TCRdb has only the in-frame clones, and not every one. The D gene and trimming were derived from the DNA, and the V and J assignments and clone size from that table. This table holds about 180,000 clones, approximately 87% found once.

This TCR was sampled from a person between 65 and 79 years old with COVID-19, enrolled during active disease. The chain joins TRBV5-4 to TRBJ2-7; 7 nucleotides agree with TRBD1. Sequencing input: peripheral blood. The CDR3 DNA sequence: TGTGCCAGCAGCTTGGCGGGGTCAGGGGGTCTATACGAGCAGTACTTC. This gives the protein CASSLAGSGGLYEQYF.